The clone carrying this TCR beta chain was observed a single time. No antigen is known for it. The length of the CDR3 is 17 residues. CDR1 and CDR2 (germline): LNHDA, SQIVND (reference sequence). The ends lost 3 bases at V and 2 bases at J; junction bases unmatched: 10. Time point: neoterminal ileum biopsy at postoperative endoscopy, about 6 months after surgery. The sample is drawn from a study of T cell repertoires in ileal Crohn's disease. Across the whole study: The M6 sample came from neoterminal ileum during colonoscopy after surgery. Study-wide findings and caveats: Compared with non-smokers, active smokers at surgery showed more clonal expansions.

The method was immunoSEQ multiplex PCR; TCRdb's version includes in-frame clones alone and lacks a portion of them. In the table there are about 62,000 clones, roughly 89% of which are singletons. V gene TRBV19 combines with J gene TRBJ1-3; 7 bases fit TRBD1. Sequenced material: ileal tissue. The receptor comes from an adult with Crohn's disease. The CDR3 sequence: CASSISRQGVPGNTIYF. CDR3 in DNA: TGTGCCAGTAGTATCTCGAGACAGGGCGTCCCTGGAAACACCATATATTTT.